These T cell receptor beta chains were read from a single sample in a study of siplizumab effects on memory and regulatory T cells. This table comes from immunoSEQ multiplex PCR, and its TCRdb copy is limited to in-frame clones, with some not included. This sample has 100,000 or so clones, with 75% to 95% found just once. The sequenced sample consisted of CD4+ T cells sorted from blood. Source of these receptors: a human donor in good health. Some clones in this sample may be carry-over from other donors' samples. CDR3s include the opening cysteine and the closing phenylalanine or tryptophan. Fields, in order: D gene, clone size, V gene, J gene, CDR3 DNA, CDR3 protein. D genes are given only for firm matches. Some rows have no size entry. The others give once, few or many, or a class for an expanded clone.

>TRBD1|NA|TRBV5-4|TRBJ1-1
TGTGCCAGCAGCGGCCGGGACAGGGACGCTTTCTTT
CASSGRDRDAFF
>NA|NA|TRBV5-1|TRBJ2-7
TGCGCCAGCAGCTGGACACAGGACTACGAGCAGTACTTC
CASSWTQDYEQYF
>NA|NA|TRBV5-1|TRBJ2-5
TGCGCCAGCAGCTCCCAGGGGAGAGAGACCCAGTACTTC
CASSSQGRETQYF
>NA|NA|TRBV7-2|TRBJ1-2
TGTGCCAGCAGCCCAGATCAGGGACGCGGCTACACCTTC
CASSPDQGRGYTF
>NA|NA|TRBV2|TRBJ2-2
TGTGCCAGCAGTCTCCAGGGGTTAGAGGCCGGGGAGCTGTTTTTT
CASSLQGLEAGELFF
>TRBD2|NA|TRBV5-1|TRBJ2-1
TGCGCCAGCAGCTCTCGGACTAGCGGGAGGGGGGCGCGCAATGAGCAGTTCTTC
CASSSRTSGRGARNEQFF
>NA|NA|TRBV5-4|TRBJ2-1
TGTGCCAGCAGCTTGGCCTCCAGCTCACCCTACAATGAGCAGTTCTTC
CASSLASSSPYNEQFF
>TRBD2|NA|TRBV5-4|TRBJ2-1
TGTGCCAGCAGCTTATACGGGAGGGCCTCGAATGAGCAGTTCTTC
CASSLYGRASNEQFF
>NA|NA|TRBV7-7|TRBJ2-5
TGTGCTAGCAGCTCAAGCGGGACACTCCCTGAGACCCAGTACTTC
CASSSSGTLPETQYF
>TRBD1|NA|TRBV6-1|TRBJ1-5
TGTGCCAGCAGGACAGGGGTTCAGCCCCAGCATTTT
CASRTGVQPQHF
>NA|NA|TRBV28|TRBJ2-5
TGTGCCAGTAACAGGGTCCGAGAGACCCAGTACTTC
CASNRVRETQYF
>NA|NA|TRBV7-9|TRBJ2-2
TGTGCCAGCAGATCCGTAAAGGGCGATGCCGGGGAGCTGTTTTTT
CASRSVKGDAGELFF
>NA|NA|TRBV21-1|TRBJ2-7
NA
CASSKARVWGQGAEQYF
>TRBD2|NA|TRBV5-1|TRBJ2-1
TGCGCCAGCAGCGTGACTAGCGGGAGTAACCATGAGCAGTTCTTC
CASSVTSGSNHEQFF
>NA|NA|TRBV21-1|TRBJ2-3
TGTGCCAGCAGCAATTCGATGTCTCGGCGGAAATCAGATACGCAGTATTTT
CASSNSMSRRKSDTQYF
>TRBD2|NA|TRBV27|TRBJ2-2
TGTGCCAGCAGTTTCAATGGACTAGCGGAAGTCCTTGGCGGGGAGCTGTTTTTT
CASSFNGLAEVLGGELFF
>NA|NA|TRBV13|TRBJ2-5
TGTGCCAGCAGCTTAGTCCCGGGCACCCAGTACTTC
CASSLVPGTQYF
>NA|few|TRBV6-5|TRBJ1-5
TGTGCCAGCAGTCCTCGGACTCTAGATGGTCCCCAGCATTTT
CASSPRTLDGPQHF
>NA|NA|TRBV20-1|TRBJ1-4
TGCAGTGCTAGAGGTAGTGAAAAACTGTTTTTT
CSARGSEKLFF
>NA|NA|TRBV5-1|TRBJ2-1
TGCGCCAGCAGCTTGGAGGTTACCTCGAGCTCCTACAATGAGCAGTTCTTC
CASSLEVTSSSYNEQFF
>TRBD1|NA|TRBV19|TRBJ1-5
TGTGCCAGTAGTCCGAGGACAGGTGCAGGGGGCAATCAGCCCCAGCATTTT
CASSPRTGAGGNQPQHF
>NA|NA|TRBV28|TRBJ2-3
TGTGCCACTACGCGGGGCCGAAGAGCAGATACGCAGTATTTT
CATTRGRRADTQYF
>NA|once|TRBV7-9|TRBJ1-2
TGTGCCAGCAGCTTATTGGGCACTAACTATGGCTACACCTTC
CASSLLGTNYGYTF
>NA|NA|TRBV2|TRBJ2-3
TGTGCCGGCGCTGGGGGGCATCTCACAGATACGCAGTATTTT
CAGAGGHLTDTQYF
>TRBD2|NA|TRBV7-8|TRBJ2-2
TGTGCCAGCAGCTTAGCGCGGGGGACCGGGGAGCTGTTTTTT
CASSLARGTGELFF
>NA|once|TRBV25-1|TRBJ2-3
TGTGCCAGCAGTGGTGGACTTGCAACAGATACGCAGTATTTT
CASSGGLATDTQYF
>NA|once|TRBV28|TRBJ1-2
TGTGCCAGCAGTTTCTGGGCGTCGACTTATGGCTACACCTTC
CASSFWASTYGYTF
>NA|once|TRBV7-9|TRBJ1-2
TGTGCCAGCAGCTTAGCCCGGGATACAAACTATGGCTACACCTTC
CASSLARDTNYGYTF
>NA|once|TRBV11-2|TRBJ1-5
TGTGCCAGCAGCCCGGGGGGGAGTCAGCCCCAGCATTTT
CASSPGGSQPQHF
>TRBD1|NA|TRBV30|TRBJ1-5
TGTGCCTGGAGTGTAGGAGGACAGGTCACAGGTCAGCCCCAGCATTTT
CAWSVGGQVTGQPQHF
>NA|NA|TRBV10-3|TRBJ1-1
TGTGCCATCAGTGAGTCGTCTGTTGTTCCGGGCGGCCTCCCTGAAGCTTTCTTT
CAISESSVVPGGLPEAFF
>NA|NA|TRBV20-1|TRBJ2-5
TGCAGTGCTCCCCAAACAAGGACCCAGTACTTC
CSAPQTRTQYF
>TRBD2|NA|TRBV6-4|TRBJ2-2
TGTGCCAGCAGACCGGGAGGGGCCGGGGAGCTGTTTTTT
CASRPGGAGELFF
>TRBD2|NA|TRBV19|TRBJ2-2
TGTGCCAGTAGTATGGGACTAGCGGGAGTTACCGGGGAGCTGTTTTTT
CASSMGLAGVTGELFF
>NA|NA|TRBV7-8|TRBJ1-2
TGTGCCAGCAGCTTAGCCGTTACGGGGATCTATGGCTACACCTTC
CASSLAVTGIYGYTF
>NA|NA|TRBV2|TRBJ2-7
TGTGCCAGCAGTGTTGGGACTCCTAGCTACGAGCAGTACTTC
CASSVGTPSYEQYF
>NA|NA|TRBV19|TRBJ1-5
TGTGCCAGTAGTATTATCGCGCAGGGTGTTCAGCCCCAGCATTTT
CASSIIAQGVQPQHF
>NA|NA|TRBV5-4|TRBJ1-2
TGTGCCAGCAGCCTACCGGCCCGCGTGAATGGCTACACCTTC
CASSLPARVNGYTF
>NA|NA|TRBV7-9|TRBJ2-7
TGTGCCAGCAGCTTACCGGGAGCATTCCACGAGCAGTACTTC
CASSLPGAFHEQYF
>TRBD2|NA|TRBV5-4|TRBJ2-2
TGTGCCAGCAGCTTGGAACTAGCGGGAGGGGGCACCGGGGAGCTGTTTTTT
CASSLELAGGGTGELFF
>TRBD2|NA|TRBV5-1|TRBJ2-5
TGCGCCAGCAGCCCCTCTTTCGGGAGGTCGGGGGAGACCCAGTACTTC
CASSPSFGRSGETQYF
>TRBD1|NA|TRBV27|TRBJ2-7
TGTGCCAGCAGTTTAAACAGGGGCGAGCAGTACTTC
CASSLNRGEQYF
>TRBD2|once|TRBV2|TRBJ2-3
TGTGCCAGCAGTGAAGGAATGGGAGGGTTAGATACGCAGTATTTT
CASSEGMGGLDTQYF
>NA|NA|TRBV5-1|TRBJ2-5
TGCGCCAGCAAACCCTTTCGGGGGGCGAGAGAGACCCAGTACTTC
CASKPFRGARETQYF
>TRBD2|once|TRBV7-3|TRBJ2-5
TGTGCCAGCAGCGCCCACGGACTAGCGGAAGGCGGCGAGACCCAGTACTTC
CASSAHGLAEGGETQYF
>TRBD1|NA|TRBV28|TRBJ1-1
TGTGCCAGCAGGCCAAGGACAGGGGGCCGGAACACTGAAGCTTTCTTT
CASRPRTGGRNTEAFF
>NA|NA|TRBV2|TRBJ1-2
TGTGCCAGCAGTGAAATTTGGGACACGTATGGCTACACCTTC
CASSEIWDTYGYTF
>TRBD1|NA|TRBV19|TRBJ2-3
TGTGCCAGTAGCCCCACAGACAGGGGTGGGACAGATACGCAGTATTTT
CASSPTDRGGTDTQYF
>TRBD2|NA|TRBV6-5|TRBJ2-7
TGTGCCAGCACTCGAGGACTAGCGGGAGATGAGCAGTACTTC
CASTRGLAGDEQYF
>NA|NA|TRBV6-5|TRBJ1-4
TGTGCCAGCAAGAAGGGGGGCGCGGGTGAAAAACTGTTTTTT
CASKKGGAGEKLFF
>TRBD1|NA|TRBV6-5|TRBJ1-2
TGTGCCAGCAGTTACGGGACAGGGCAAGGCTACACCTTC
CASSYGTGQGYTF
>NA|NA|TRBV5-1|TRBJ1-3
TGCGCCAGCAGGCAGACGAGTGCGGTTACGACTGGAAACACCATATATTTT
CASRQTSAVTTGNTIYF
>NA|once|TRBV6-6|TRBJ2-6
TGTGCCAGCAGTAAACAGGTTCCTGGGGCCAACGTCCTGACTTTC
CASSKQVPGANVLTF
>NA|NA|TRBV7-9|TRBJ1-1
TGTGCCAGCAGCTATGGAGGGAACACTGAAGCTTTCTTT
CASSYGGNTEAFF
>NA|once|TRBV18|TRBJ1-1
TGTGCCAGCTCACCACCGGCAAACACTGAAGCTTTCTTT
CASSPPANTEAFF